A selection of T cell receptor beta chains follows, all from one sample in a study of neurological immune-mediated disorders. TCRdb reprocessed the 5' RACE reads with MiXCR, giving one entry per CDR3 protein. The repertoire holds tens of thousands of distinct CDR3 sequences, with about an eighth as singletons. Material: PBMCs. The receptors were sampled from a man in his 60s in good health. Both conserved end residues are part of each CDR3. The order of the fields is J gene, clone size, V gene, D gene, CDR3 protein, CDR3 DNA. D genes are given only for firm matches. Clone size is shown for a subset of rows, as once, few, many or a class of expanded clone.

TRBJ1-1	many	TRBV5-6	NA	CASSSIQSGTEAFF	TGTGCCAGCAGCTCCATCCAGAGTGGCACTGAAGCTTTCTTT
TRBJ1-2	many	TRBV28	NA	CASSLFPNGYTF	TGTGCCAGCAGTTTATTCCCAAATGGCTACACCTTC
TRBJ2-1	many	TRBV12-3/TRBV12-4	NA	CATSLAWANNEQFF	TGTGCCACCTCGCTAGCGTGGGCCAACAATGAGCAGTTCTTC
TRBJ2-1	many	TRBV29-1	NA	CSGGTEYNEQFF	TGCAGCGGCGGGACAGAATACAATGAGCAGTTCTTC
TRBJ2-7	many	TRBV7-2	TRBD1	CASSLQGTGSNEQYF	TGTGCCAGCAGCTTACAAGGGACAGGGTCCAACGAGCAGTACTTC
TRBJ2-7	many	TRBV2	NA	CASSGHSGDSDYEQYF	TGTGCCAGCAGCGGACACTCGGGGGACAGCGACTACGAGCAGTACTTC
TRBJ2-3	many	TRBV29-1	NA	CSVNTDGGSTDTQYF	TGCAGCGTAAACACGGATGGTGGGAGCACAGATACGCAGTATTTT
TRBJ2-5	many	TRBV3-1	TRBD2	CASSQGGGEETQYF	TGTGCCAGCAGCCAGGGCGGGGGAGAAGAGACCCAGTACTTC
TRBJ1-1	many	TRBV20-1	TRBD1	CSATTGDLGNTEAFF	TGCAGTGCTACAACAGGGGACTTGGGGAACACTGAAGCTTTCTTT
TRBJ2-5	many	TRBV5-1	NA	CASRPGQETQYF	TGCGCCAGCAGGCCAGGCCAAGAGACCCAGTACTTC
TRBJ1-1	few	TRBV5-5	NA	CASSLVSGAVSEAFF	TGTGCCAGCAGCTTGGTATCGGGGGCCGTCTCTGAAGCTTTCTTT
TRBJ2-3	many	TRBV5-1	NA	CASSPSGGENTQYF	TGCGCCAGCAGCCCGTCGGGGGGCGAGAATACGCAGTATTTT
TRBJ1-1	many	TRBV7-8	NA	CASSPPGLRTEAFF	TGTGCCAGCAGCCCCCCGGGGTTGAGAACTGAAGCTTTCTTT
TRBJ1-1	few	TRBV20-1	NA	CSARIVSNTEAFF	TGCAGTGCTAGAATCGTGTCGAACACTGAAGCTTTCTTT
TRBJ1-6	many	TRBV28	NA	CASSPGHSSSYNSPLHF	TGTGCCAGCAGTCCCGGACATTCGAGCTCCTATAATTCACCCCTCCACTTT
TRBJ2-3	many	TRBV6-6	TRBD2	CASSYPTSGVVDTDTQYF	TGTGCCAGCAGTTACCCGACTAGCGGGGTGGTCGACACAGATACGCAGTATTTT
TRBJ1-1	NA	TRBV7-2	NA	CASSVQGWGNTEALF	TGTGCCAGCAGCGTCCAGGGGTGGGGGAACACTGAAGCTTTATTT
TRBJ2-3	many	TRBV7-2	NA	CASSLVHPRADTQYF	TGTGCCAGCAGCTTAGTACACCCTAGGGCAGATACGCAGTATTTT
TRBJ2-4	many	TRBV5-1	TRBD1	CASSDVQGVAKNIQYF	TGCGCCAGCAGCGACGTTCAGGGGGTAGCCAAAAACATTCAGTACTTC
TRBJ2-1	NA	TRBV6-4	NA	CASSSVPREEQFF	TGTGCCAGCAGTTCTGTGCCCCGGGAGGAGCAGTTCTTC
TRBJ1-1	many	TRBV20-1	TRBD1	CSAQDRGGTEAFF	TGCAGTGCACAAGACAGGGGAGGCACTGAAGCTTTCTTT
TRBJ2-2	many	TRBV7-2	TRBD1	CASRSPGQANTGELFF	TGTGCCAGCAGAAGCCCGGGACAGGCGAACACCGGGGAGCTGTTTTTT
TRBJ2-1	many	TRBV20-1	TRBD2	CSARGGSSSYNEQFF	TGCAGTGCCCGGGGGGGTAGTAGCTCCTACAATGAGCAGTTCTTC
TRBJ2-5	many	TRBV28	NA	CATGTGETQYF	TGTGCCACCGGGACTGGGGAGACCCAGTACTTC
TRBJ1-1	many	TRBV20-1	NA	CSLNGGLMNTEAFF	TGCAGTCTAAACGGTGGTCTCATGAACACTGAAGCTTTCTTT
TRBJ1-2	many	TRBV7-2	TRBD1	CASSEAGQGHYGYTF	TGTGCCAGCAGCGAAGCGGGACAGGGGCACTATGGCTACACCTTC
TRBJ1-3	NA	TRBV20-1	NA	CGGREGISGNTIYF	TGCGGCGGACGAGAGGGGATCTCTGGAAACACCATATATTTT
TRBJ2-5	many	TRBV6-2/TRBV6-3	NA	CASQEGWDGQETQYF	TGTGCCAGCCAGGAGGGATGGGACGGTCAAGAGACCCAGTACTTC
TRBJ1-5	many	TRBV28	NA	CASSFLDSNQPQHF	TGTGCCAGCAGTTTTCTAGATAGCAATCAGCCCCAGCATTTT
TRBJ2-1	many	TRBV5-1	NA	CASSLGPSPKPFF	TGCGCCAGCAGCTTGGGGCCGAGTCCGAAGCCGTTCTTC
TRBJ2-2	many	TRBV7-2	NA	CASSSPGHNTGELFF	TGTGCCAGCAGCTCGCCGGGACACAACACCGGGGAGCTGTTTTTT
TRBJ2-7	few	TRBV27	NA	CASSLSPGLYEQYF	TGTGCCAGCAGTTTATCTCCGGGGCTCTACGAGCAGTACTTC
TRBJ1-6	many	TRBV6-1	NA	CASSDRGVTYNSPLHF	TGTGCCAGCAGTGACCGGGGGGTCACCTATAATTCACCCCTCCACTTT
TRBJ2-5	many	TRBV5-1	NA	CASSLAGYIGETQYF	TGCGCCAGCAGCTTGGCCGGGTATATTGGAGAGACCCAGTACTTC
TRBJ1-2	many	TRBV7-8	NA	CASSPWTAINYGYTF	TGTGCCAGCAGCCCCTGGACAGCGATTAACTATGGCTACACCTTC
TRBJ1-5	many	TRBV27	NA	CASSPLGGASNQPQHF	TGTGCCAGCAGCCCTCTTGGAGGGGCTAGCAATCAGCCCCAGCATTTT
TRBJ1-3	many	TRBV7-2	TRBD1	CASSSETGGAGGNTIYF	TGTGCCAGCAGCTCAGAAACAGGGGGCGCAGGAGGAAACACCATATATTTT
TRBJ2-1	many	TRBV29-1	TRBD1	CSVEMDRVNEQFF	TGCAGCGTTGAAATGGACAGGGTCAACGAGCAGTTCTTC
TRBJ2-3	many	TRBV5-1	NA	CASRRALLGDTQYF	TGCGCCAGCAGGCGGGCCCTATTGGGGGATACGCAGTATTTT
TRBJ1-5	many	TRBV29-1	NA	CSVKDGNQPQHF	TGCAGCGTCAAGGATGGCAATCAGCCCCAGCATTTT
TRBJ2-7	many	TRBV5-1	TRBD1	CASSPTWTGVDEQYF	TGCGCCAGCAGCCCCACTTGGACAGGGGTGGACGAGCAGTACTTC
TRBJ2-1	many	TRBV10-3	NA	CATAVSNEQFF	TGTGCCACGGCAGTCAGCAATGAGCAGTTCTTC
TRBJ1-1	many	TRBV11-1	TRBD1	CASSLEDRELNTEAFF	TGTGCCAGCAGCTTGGAGGACAGGGAGTTGAACACTGAAGCTTTCTTT
TRBJ1-6	few	TRBV18	TRBD1	CASSPGTANSPLHF	TGTGCCAGCTCACCTGGGACAGCTAATTCACCCCTCCACTTT
TRBJ1-1	NA	TRBV6-5	TRBD1	CASRPDLDRAAFF	TGTGCCAGCAGACCCGATTTGGACAGGGCGGCTTTCTTT
TRBJ1-1	many	TRBV6-5	TRBD1	CASSRTGGSVTFF	TGTGCCAGCAGCCGAACAGGGGGCTCTGTGACTTTCTTT
TRBJ1-2	NA	TRBV5-1	NA	CASSLTDRRYGYTF	TGCGCCAGCAGCTTGACGGACAGACGCTATGGCTACACCTTC
TRBJ2-5	once	TRBV5-6	TRBD2	CASSYWGLAGVRETQYF	TGTGCCAGCAGCTATTGGGGACTAGCGGGGGTGCGAGAGACCCAGTACTTC
TRBJ1-1	many	TRBV18	NA	CASSTQGYREGAEAFF	TGTGCCAGCTCAACGCAGGGCTACCGCGAGGGCGCTGAAGCTTTCTTT
TRBJ2-7	many	TRBV5-1	TRBD2	CASKPRGAYEQYF	TGCGCCAGCAAGCCCCGGGGGGCCTACGAGCAGTACTTC
TRBJ2-7	few	TRBV7-9	TRBD2	CVSSLLAGGANEQYF	TGTGTCAGCAGCTTACTAGCGGGGGGGGCCAACGAGCAGTACTTC
TRBJ2-7	many	TRBV7-8	TRBD1	CASSLGTGYEQYF	TGTGCCAGCAGCTTAGGGACAGGCTACGAGCAGTACTTC
TRBJ2-5	many	TRBV5-5	TRBD1	CASSSVQGIGETQYF	TGTGCCAGCAGCTCGGTACAGGGGATTGGAGAGACCCAGTACTTC
TRBJ1-1	many	TRBV29-1	NA	CSVTLQSSTEAFF	TGCAGCGTCACTCTTCAATCTTCCACTGAAGCTTTCTTT
TRBJ1-2	many	TRBV5-1	TRBD1	CASSLGTGDYTF	TGCGCCAGCAGCTTGGGGACAGGGGACTACACCTTC
TRBJ1-3	many	TRBV28	TRBD1	CASRPTGAGNTIYF	TGTGCCAGCAGACCAACAGGGGCTGGAAACACCATATATTTT
TRBJ2-3	NA	TRBV25-1	NA	CATLSRTDTQYF	TGTGCCACCCTGAGCCGCACAGATACGCAGTATTTT
TRBJ2-7	few	TRBV20-1	NA	CSARDTGRRYEQYF	TGCAGTGCTAGAGATACCGGCAGACGCTACGAGCAGTACTTC